The T cell receptor beta chain under discussion was sequenced for a study of regulatory T cells in long-lasting Graves disease. Investigators prepared the TCR beta libraries by applying iRepertoire HTBI primers and Arm-PCR of CDR3 regions. From the multiplex PCR reads, TCRdb called clonotypes with MiXCR, one entry per CDR3 protein. The profile shows 620,000 or so distinct CDR3 sequences, about 16% of them singletons. Stated time point: newly diagnosed GD, antithyroid drugs for less than 3 months. TCR sequences were obtained from RNA taken from PBMCs. The V end was cut by 7 bases, the J end by 9 bases, with 16 bases between. Germline V lookup: CDR1 MDHEN, CDR2 SYDVKM. This CDR3 region has 13 residues. This clonotype was counted ten times or more. These records were also assigned to another study, of T cells in Graves' hyperthyroidism and ophthalmopathy. This second report adds: Each patient was aged 18 to 65 and had newly diagnosed hyperthyroidism of under 2 months' duration.

This chain joins TRBV28 and TRBJ2-1, with D tentatively TRBD2 (6 bases). The starting material was peripheral blood mononuclear cells (PBMCs), obtained at new diagnosis, from a patient treated with antithyroid drugs. The sequence came from a woman in her 30s with Graves disease. The CDR3 protein is CASNRLDVSEQFF. CDR3 bases: TGTGCCAGCAACCGACTAGACGTCAGTGAGCAGTTCTTC.